What follows are 25 T cell receptor beta chains derived from one specimen sequenced in a study of CD8 T cells in ankylosing spondylitis. Study findings and constraints: Characteristic of ankylosing spondylitis blood, it appeared, was a TCR beta motif comprising roughly eight highly homologous variants.

No cognate antigen is known for these TCRs. TCRdb called the 5' RACE reads again in MiXCR, with one record for every CDR3 protein. This table holds 200,000 to 250,000 distinct CDR3 sequences, about 17% found once. The source material was blood, either unsorted or a sorted T cell fraction (not recorded which). The receptors shown here come from a male donor with ankylosing spondylitis.

The chain uses TRBV9 and TRBJ2-1; tentatively, D is TRBD2 (5 bases). The V gene's germline CDR1 is SGDLS and CDR2 YYNGEE. V lost 0 bases, J lost 9 bases, and 16 bases lay in between. The CDR3 sequence is 15 residues long. For the CDR3, the DNA is TGTGCCAGCAGCGTAGGAGGGATTAGGGAAGGTGAGCAGTTCTTC. Protein: CASSVGGIREGEQFF. The whole variable domain, remainder taken from reference TRBV9 and TRBJ2-1, is DSGVTQTPKHLITATGQRVTLRCSPRSGDLSVYWYQQSLDQGLQFLIQYYNGEERAKGNILERFSAQQFPDLHSELNLSSLELGDSALYFCASSVGGIREGEQFFGPGTRLTVL.

For this clonotype: This may be a read error, as it is one base from a much larger clone. The CDR3 nucleotides read TGTGCCAGCAGTCCCGGGGACAATGAGCAGTTCTTC. This translates into CASSPGDNEQFF. The V and J genes are TRBV27 and TRBJ2-1; weak D call: TRBD2 (5 bases). The germline CDR1 and CDR2 sequences are MNHEY and SMNVEV (reference sequence). The CDR3 is 12 amino acids. Trimming left V 5 bases short and J 5 bases short, with 7 bases between.

This clonotype was detected a few times. The chain recombines TRBV14 with TRBJ2-1; D gene ambiguous. Trimming pared 1 base from V and 3 bases from J, leaving 13 bases between. The CDR3 is made up of 16 amino acids. Germline V gene data show CDR1 as SGHDN and CDR2 as FVKESK. The CDR3 reads CASSQGNRPVYNEQFF. CDR3 in DNA: TGTGCCAGCAGCCAAGGGAATCGTCCGGTCTACAATGAGCAGTTCTTC.

CDR3: CASSLEAGLGPEQFF. CDR3 coding DNA: TGTGCCAGCAGCTTAGAAGCGGGACTGGGGCCTGAGCAGTTCTTC. The V gene is TRBV7-8, the J gene TRBJ2-1; 7 nucleotides align to TRBD2. In germline, CDR1 is SGHVS, CDR2 FQNEAQ. Trimming at V came to 1 base and at J to 9 bases, leaving 9 bases not matched to a gene. The CDR3 sequence is 15 residues long.

CDR3 nucleotides: TGTGCCAGCAGTTCGAGGGGGCGCTACGAGCAGTACTTC. Protein product: CASSSRGRYEQYF. This sequence joins TRBV13 and TRBJ2-7; 7 bases fit TRBD1. The CDR3 has 13 amino acids. CDR1 PRHDT and CDR2 FYEKMQ come from the germline V gene (reference sequence). J was trimmed by 3 bases and V by 6 bases; bases with no gene match: 5.

This chain connects TRBV2 to TRBJ2-2, with D unclear. The germline V gene encodes CDR1 SNHLY and CDR2 FYNNEI. Deletions cut 4 bases from V and 8 bases from J, with 8 bases between. The CDR3 has 12 amino acids. The CDR3 region is CASSGVLGELFF. In DNA form, the CDR3 reads TGTGCCAGCAGTGGGGTTTTGGGGGAGCTGTTTTTT.

V and J are TRBV2 and TRBJ2-3, with D unclear. The CDR3 spans 14 residues. V was cut by 8 bases and J by 0 bases, with 12 bases left in between. Germline V gene lookup returns CDR1 SNHLY and CDR2 FYNNEI. CDR3 bases: TGTGCCAGCGTCCTTGGGCCCAGCACAGATACGCAGTATTTT. This codes for CASVLGPSTDTQYF.

This clonotype has more than one count but fewer than ten. V is TRBV7-9 and J is TRBJ2-1; 10 bases map to TRBD2. The CDR3 loop spans 15 amino acids. The ends lost 3 bases at V and 4 bases at J; junction bases unmatched: 3. From germline, CDR1 is SEHNR and CDR2 FQNEAQ (reference sequence). The CDR3 nucleotides are TGTGCCAGCAGCTTCGCTAGCGGGGGATACAATGAGCAGTTCTTC. Translating it yields CASSFASGGYNEQFF.

The chain has TRBV9 and TRBJ1-1; tentative D call: TRBD1 (5 bases). The germline V and J ends were trimmed by 3 bases and 0 bases, with 12 bases remaining between them. This CDR3 is built from 15 residues. Germline CDR1 reads SGDLS; CDR2 reads YYNGEE. The CDR3 region has the DNA TGTGCCAGCAGCGCAGGGTATGGGATGAACACTGAAGCTTTCTTT. Translating gives CASSAGYGMNTEAFF.

In this sample, this clonotype turned up a few times. The chain carries TRBV29-1 and TRBJ2-2; D is uncertain. V dropped 5 bases and J dropped 3 bases, with 10 bases sitting between them. The CDR3 sequence is 13 residues long. Per germline, CDR1 SQVTM and CDR2 ANQGSEA. CDR3: CSVREVDTGELFF. The CDR3 nucleotides read TGCAGCGTTAGGGAAGTTGACACCGGGGAGCTGTTTTTT.

This clonotype occurred many times. The rearrangement links TRBV5-6 to TRBJ1-1; the D is unclear. The germline V gene has CDR1 SGHDT and CDR2 YYEEEE. Trimming shortened V by 4 bases and J by 0 bases, and 7 bases separated the two germline ends. CDR3 length: 13 residues. The CDR3 spells CASSTEMNTEAFF. CDR3 DNA: TGTGCCAGCAGCACGGAGATGAACACTGAAGCTTTCTTT.

The table lists this clonotype with a few counts. CDR3 sequence (DNA): TGTGCCAGCAGTTTAGGGGCGGGCAGCTCCTACGAGCAGTACTTC. Translated: CASSLGAGSSYEQYF. This chain uses TRBV12-3 or TRBV12-4 with TRBJ2-7, with D possibly matching TRBD2 (5 bases). V lost 1 base and J lost 0, with 10 bases in between. There are 15 residues in the CDR3.

Only a few counts were recorded for this clonotype. V and J are TRBV29-1 and TRBJ2-3; D gene uncertain. CDR3 size: 15 residues. The ends were cut back, 4 bases at V and 5 bases at J, with 19 bases in the middle. Per the germline V gene, CDR1 is SQVTM and CDR2 is ANQGSEA. CDR3 sequence: CSVVRVAAVGDTQYF. The DNA of the CDR3 is TGCAGCGTTGTCCGGGTGGCAGCCGTGGGAGATACGCAGTATTTT.

This clonotype turned up a few times. V and J are TRBV4-1 and TRBJ1-1; 11 bases fit TRBD1. V shed 4 bases and J 5 bases; nucleotides not matched to a gene: 6. The CDR3 is 15 amino acids. Germline CDR1 is MGHRA and CDR2 is YSYEKL. CDR3 sequence (DNA): TGCGCCAGCAGCCCCGGGACAGGGGGTAGGACTGAAGCTTTCTTT. This encodes CASSPGTGGRTEAFF.

This clonotype was detected ten times or more. The chain joins TRBV29-1 to TRBJ2-2; D uncertain. This CDR3 is built from 12 residues. Looked up from germline, CDR1 is SQVTM and CDR2 is ANQGSEA. V was cut by 7 bases and J by 4 bases, with 10 bases left in between. The CDR3 region has the DNA TGCAGCGCCACCGGCCTCACCGGGGAGCTGTTTTTT. It specifies CSATGLTGELFF.

This clonotype was counted only a few times. The genes are TRBV27 and TRBJ2-7; 7 nucleotides align to TRBD2. This CDR3 has 17 amino acids. Looked up from germline, CDR1 is MNHEY and CDR2 is SMNVEV (reference sequence). V trimming: 1 base; J trimming: 5 bases; junction bases outside the gene matches: 14. The chain's CDR3 is CASSLLGGTGEQNEQYF. Here the CDR3 DNA reads TGTGCCAGCAGTTTATTGGGAGGGACGGGAGAACAAAACGAGCAGTACTTC.

The chain uses TRBV27 and TRBJ2-3; D ambiguous. Looked up from germline, CDR1 is MNHEY and CDR2 is SMNVEV (reference sequence). The V end was cut by 5 bases, the J end by 1 base, with 22 bases between. The CDR3 has 18 residues. DNA of the CDR3: TGTGCCAGCAGTCCCCAGGTCGATGGCGCCGATCGCACAGATACGCAGTATTTT. Translation gives CASSPQVDGADRTDTQYF.

This clonotype appeared a few times. The rearrangement links TRBV7-9 to TRBJ2-1; 12 bases fit TRBD2. V lost 6 bases and J lost 3; bases outside the gene matches: 6. CDR1 and CDR2 from the germline V gene are SEHNR and FQNEAQ (reference sequence). The CDR3 sequence is 16 residues long. The CDR3 protein is CASSNGLAGIYNEQFF. CDR3 nucleotide sequence: TGTGCCAGCAGTAACGGACTAGCGGGGATCTACAATGAGCAGTTCTTC.

The chain combines TRBV6-2 or TRBV6-3 with TRBJ2-5, with D uncertain. V shed 0 bases and J shed 5 bases, with 22 bases lying between them. Germline lookup yields CDR1 MNHEY and CDR2 SVGEGT. This CDR3 spans 18 amino acids. CDR3 nucleotides: TGTGCCAGCAGTTACTCAACTCAAGACCACCCAGGAAGTGAGACCCAGTACTTC. Its translation: CASSYSTQDHPGSETQYF.

In this sample, this clonotype turned up a few times. The CDR3 DNA sequence: TGTGCCAGCAGCCAAGATGTGGAGGCCTATGGCTACACCTTC. It translates to CASSQDVEAYGYTF. The chain combines TRBV3-1 with TRBJ1-2; D unclear. This CDR3 has 14 residues. V gave up 0 bases and J gave up 4 bases, with 9 bases separating them. The germline gives CDR1 LGHDT, CDR2 YNNKEL (reference sequence).

This clonotype was seen only a few times. The rearrangement links TRBV4-3 to TRBJ2-7; D gene ambiguous. CDR1 and CDR2 (germline): LGHNA, YSLEER. The V and J ends lost 0 bases and 1 base respectively, with 7 bases between them. The CDR3 loop spans 14 amino acids. CDR3 sequence reads: CASSQDRYSYEQYF. CDR3 DNA: TGCGCCAGCAGCCAAGACCGATATTCCTACGAGCAGTACTTC.

This clonotype came up a few times. The rearrangement uses TRBV11-1 and TRBJ2-2; D perhaps matches TRBD2 (5 bases). Trimming stripped 7 bases from V and 1 base from J, with 16 bases between. The CDR3 length is 16 residues. Germline-derived CDR1 and CDR2 are SGHAT and FQDESV (reference sequence). This CDR3 is CASTFSSGWNTGELFF. The CDR3 DNA follows: TGTGCCAGCACCTTTAGCAGCGGATGGAACACCGGGGAGCTGTTTTTT.

The V call is TRBV12-3 or TRBV12-4, the J call TRBJ1-1, with D possibly being TRBD1 (5 bases). This CDR3 contains 15 residues. The V end was cut by 2 bases, the J end by 1 base, with 11 bases between. CDR3 loop: CASSLWGDTNTEAFF. In DNA form, the CDR3 reads TGTGCCAGCAGTTTATGGGGGGATACGAACACTGAAGCTTTCTTT.

The CDR3, as DNA: TGTGCCAGCAGTTTAGAACCCGGGGATCAGCCCCAGCATTTT. Encoded protein: CASSLEPGDQPQHF. The chain has TRBV12-3 or TRBV12-4 and TRBJ1-5; D call uncertain. The CDR3 totals 14 residues. V was shortened by 1 base and J by 5 bases, with 9 bases between the two germline ends.

This clonotype was found many times. The chain couples TRBV9 to TRBJ2-1; D not resolved. Germline CDR1 and CDR2: SGDLS and YYNGEE. The CDR3 is 11 amino acids. The V end was cut by 0 bases, the J end by 8 bases, with 3 bases between. The DNA for the CDR3 is TGTGCCAGCAGCGTAGGCTATGAGCAGTTCTTC. Amino acid sequence: CASSVGYEQFF.